This entry is about one T cell receptor beta chain. The data derive from a study of T cell changes during pregnancy in multiple sclerosis. CDR1 and CDR2 from the germline V gene are MNHEY and SMNVEV (reference sequence). This CDR3 contains 13 residues. V shed 3 bases and J 4 bases; nucleotides not matched to a gene: 1. Sequencing was performed with immunoSEQ multiplex PCR; in TCRdb, only in-frame clones are kept and a portion is missing. The sample has about 84,000 clones; roughly 94% are singletons. Sequencing used peripheral blood, obtained in the second trimester of pregnancy. The TCR sequence derives from a female donor in good health, enrolled as a control in a pregnancy study. The chain employs TRBV27 and TRBJ2-3, with 7 bases fitting TRBD2. The CDR3 protein is CASSFGGADTQYF. The CDR3 DNA follows: TGTGCCAGCAGTTTTGGGGGGGCAGATACGCAGTATTTT.